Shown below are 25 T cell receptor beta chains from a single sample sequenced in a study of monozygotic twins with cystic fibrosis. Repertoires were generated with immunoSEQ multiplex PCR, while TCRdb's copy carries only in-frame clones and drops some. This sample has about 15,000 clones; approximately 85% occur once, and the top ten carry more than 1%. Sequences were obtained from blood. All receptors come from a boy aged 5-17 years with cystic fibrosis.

DNA of the CDR3: TGTGCCAGCAGCAGGAATGAGCAGTTCTTC. It specifies CASSRNEQFF. The chain employs TRBV21-1 and TRBJ2-1. TRBV21-1 is a recognized pseudogene. The CDR3 extends over 10 amino acids.

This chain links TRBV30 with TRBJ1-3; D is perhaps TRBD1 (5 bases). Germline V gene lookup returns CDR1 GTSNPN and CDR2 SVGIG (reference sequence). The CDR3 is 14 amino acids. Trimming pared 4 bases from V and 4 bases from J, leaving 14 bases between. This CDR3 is CAWTPWDFGNTIYF. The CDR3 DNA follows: TGTGCCTGGACCCCTTGGGACTTCGGAAACACCATATATTTT.

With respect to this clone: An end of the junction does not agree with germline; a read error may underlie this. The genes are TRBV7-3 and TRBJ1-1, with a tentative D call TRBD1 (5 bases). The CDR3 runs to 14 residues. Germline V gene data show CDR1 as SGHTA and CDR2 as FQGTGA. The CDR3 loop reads CASSQGVLRAEAFF. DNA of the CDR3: TGTGCCAGCAGCCAGGGAGTCCTAAGAGCCGAAGCTTTCTTC.

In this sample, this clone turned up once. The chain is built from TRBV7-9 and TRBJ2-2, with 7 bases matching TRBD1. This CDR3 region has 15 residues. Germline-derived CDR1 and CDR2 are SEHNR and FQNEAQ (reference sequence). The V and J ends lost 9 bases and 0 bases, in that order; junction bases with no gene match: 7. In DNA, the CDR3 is TGTGCCAGTGTGCCGGGACAGACGAACACCGGGGAGCTGTTTTTT. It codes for CASVPGQTNTGELFF.

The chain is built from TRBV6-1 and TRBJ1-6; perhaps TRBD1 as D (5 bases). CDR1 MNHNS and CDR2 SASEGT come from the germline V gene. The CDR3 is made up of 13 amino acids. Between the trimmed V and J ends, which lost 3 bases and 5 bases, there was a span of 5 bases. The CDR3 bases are TGTGCCAGCAGTGACAGGGATAATTCACCCCTCCACTTT. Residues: CASSDRDNSPLHF.

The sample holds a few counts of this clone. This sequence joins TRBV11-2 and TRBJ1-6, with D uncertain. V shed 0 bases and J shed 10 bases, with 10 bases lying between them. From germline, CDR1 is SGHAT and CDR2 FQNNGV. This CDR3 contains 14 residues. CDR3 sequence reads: CASSLDHLGSPLHF. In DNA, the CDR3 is TGTGCCAGCAGCTTAGATCATCTTGGCTCACCCCTCCACTTT.

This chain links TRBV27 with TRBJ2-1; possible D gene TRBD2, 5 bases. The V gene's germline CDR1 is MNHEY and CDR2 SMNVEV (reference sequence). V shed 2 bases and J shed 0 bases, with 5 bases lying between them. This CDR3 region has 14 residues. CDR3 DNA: TGTGCCAGCAGTTTAGGGAGCTCCTACAATGAGCAGTTCTTC. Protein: CASSLGSSYNEQFF.

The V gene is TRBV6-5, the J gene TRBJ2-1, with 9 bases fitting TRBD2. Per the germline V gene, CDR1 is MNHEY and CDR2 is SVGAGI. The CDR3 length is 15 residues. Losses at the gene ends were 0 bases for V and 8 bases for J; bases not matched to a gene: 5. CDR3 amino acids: CASSYSSSGMYEQFF. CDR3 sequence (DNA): TGTGCCAGCAGTTACTCGTCTAGCGGGATGTATGAGCAGTTCTTC.

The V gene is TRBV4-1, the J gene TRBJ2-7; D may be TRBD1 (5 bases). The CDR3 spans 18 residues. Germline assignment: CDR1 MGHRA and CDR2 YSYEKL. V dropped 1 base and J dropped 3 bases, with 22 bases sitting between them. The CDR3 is CASSQALGASTLLYEQYF. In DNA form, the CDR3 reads TGCGCCAGCAGCCAAGCGTTAGGGGCATCCACGCTCCTCTACGAGCAGTACTTC.

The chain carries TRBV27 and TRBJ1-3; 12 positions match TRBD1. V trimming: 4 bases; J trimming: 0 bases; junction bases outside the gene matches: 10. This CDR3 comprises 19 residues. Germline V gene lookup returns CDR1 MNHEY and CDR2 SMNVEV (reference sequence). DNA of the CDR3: TGTGCCAGCAGTTCCCCAAGGGACAGGGGGCCCAGCTCTGGAAACACCATATATTTT. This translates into CASSSPRDRGPSSGNTIYF.

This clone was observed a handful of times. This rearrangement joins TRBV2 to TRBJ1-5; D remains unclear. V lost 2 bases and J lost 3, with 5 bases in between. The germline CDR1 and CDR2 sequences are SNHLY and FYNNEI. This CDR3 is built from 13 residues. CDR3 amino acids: CASSEPNNQPQHF. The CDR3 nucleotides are TGTGCCAGCAGTGAACCCAACAATCAGCCCCAGCATTTT.

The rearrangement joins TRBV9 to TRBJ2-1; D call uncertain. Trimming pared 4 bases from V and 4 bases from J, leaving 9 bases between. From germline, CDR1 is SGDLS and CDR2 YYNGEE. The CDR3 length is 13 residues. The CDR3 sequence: CASSQDLYNEQFF. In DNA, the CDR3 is TGTGCCAGCAGCCAAGACCTATACAATGAGCAGTTCTTC.

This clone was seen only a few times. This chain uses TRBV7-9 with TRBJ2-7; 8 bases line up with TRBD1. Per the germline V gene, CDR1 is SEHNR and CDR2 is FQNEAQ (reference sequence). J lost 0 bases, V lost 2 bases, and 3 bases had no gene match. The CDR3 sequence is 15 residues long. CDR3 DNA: TGTGCCAGCAGCTTAAGGACAGGGACCTCCTACGAGCAGTACTTC. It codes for CASSLRTGTSYEQYF.

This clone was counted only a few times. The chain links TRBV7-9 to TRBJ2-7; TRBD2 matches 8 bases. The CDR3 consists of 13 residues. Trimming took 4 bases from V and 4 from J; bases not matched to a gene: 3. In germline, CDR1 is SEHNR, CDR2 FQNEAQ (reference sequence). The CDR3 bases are TGTGCCAGCAGCTCCCCTAGCGGGTACGAGCAGTACTTC. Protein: CASSSPSGYEQYF.

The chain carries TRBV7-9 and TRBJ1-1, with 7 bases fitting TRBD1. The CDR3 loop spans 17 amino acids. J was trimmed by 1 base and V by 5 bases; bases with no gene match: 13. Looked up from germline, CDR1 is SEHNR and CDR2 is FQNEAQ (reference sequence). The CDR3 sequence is CASSRTGQLKKNTEAFF. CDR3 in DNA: TGTGCCAGCAGCCGGACGGGACAGTTGAAAAAGAACACTGAAGCTTTCTTT.

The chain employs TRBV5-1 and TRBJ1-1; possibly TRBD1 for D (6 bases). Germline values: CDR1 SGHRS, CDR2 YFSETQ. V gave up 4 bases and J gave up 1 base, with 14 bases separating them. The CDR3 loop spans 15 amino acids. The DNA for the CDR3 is TGCGCCAGCAGCGCTCCTGAGACAGGGAACACTGAAGCTTTCTTT. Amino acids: CASSAPETGNTEAFF. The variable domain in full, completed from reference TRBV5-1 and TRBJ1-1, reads KAGVTQTPRYLIKTRGQQVTLSCSPISGHRSVSWYQQTPGQGLQFLFEYFSETQRNKGNFPGRFSGRQFSNSRSEMNVSTLELGDSALYLCASSAPETGNTEAFFGQGTRLTVV.

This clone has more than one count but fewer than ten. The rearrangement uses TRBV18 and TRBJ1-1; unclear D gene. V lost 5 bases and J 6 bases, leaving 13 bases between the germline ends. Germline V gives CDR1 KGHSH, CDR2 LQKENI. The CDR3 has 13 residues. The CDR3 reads CASSTSPVAEAFF. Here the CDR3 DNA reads TGTGCCAGCTCAACTTCCCCGGTTGCTGAAGCTTTCTTT. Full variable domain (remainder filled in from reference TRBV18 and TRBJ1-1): NAGVMQNPRHLVRRRGQEARLRCSPMKGHSHVYWYRQLPEEGLKFMVYLQKENIIDESGMPKERFSAEFPKEGPSILRIQQVVRGDSAAYFCASSTSPVAEAFFGQGTRLTVV.

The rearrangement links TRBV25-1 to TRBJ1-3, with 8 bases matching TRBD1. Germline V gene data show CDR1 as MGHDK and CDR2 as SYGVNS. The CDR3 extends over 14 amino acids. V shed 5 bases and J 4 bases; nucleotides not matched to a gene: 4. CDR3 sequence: CASSLTGGGNTIYF. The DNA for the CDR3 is TGTGCCAGCAGTTTAACAGGGGGAGGAAACACCATATATTTT.

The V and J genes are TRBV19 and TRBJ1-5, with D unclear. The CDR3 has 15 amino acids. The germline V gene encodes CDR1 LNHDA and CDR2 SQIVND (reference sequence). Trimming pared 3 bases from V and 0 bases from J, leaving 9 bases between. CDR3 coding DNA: TGTGCCAGTAGTATCGTGGCGGATAGCAATCAGCCCCAGCATTTT. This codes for CASSIVADSNQPQHF.

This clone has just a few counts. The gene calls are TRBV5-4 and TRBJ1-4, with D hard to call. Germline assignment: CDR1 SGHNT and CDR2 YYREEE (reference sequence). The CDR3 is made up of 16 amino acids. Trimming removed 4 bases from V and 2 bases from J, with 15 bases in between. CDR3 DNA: TGTGCCAGCAGCATACGACAATTTGGGACTAATGAAAAACTGTTTTTT. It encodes CASSIRQFGTNEKLFF.

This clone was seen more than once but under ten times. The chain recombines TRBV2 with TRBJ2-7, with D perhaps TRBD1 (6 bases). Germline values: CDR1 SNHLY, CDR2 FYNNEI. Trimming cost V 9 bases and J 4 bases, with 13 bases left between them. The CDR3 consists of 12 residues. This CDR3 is CASTVQGYEQYF. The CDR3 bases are TGTGCCAGTACTGTACAGGGTTACGAGCAGTACTTC.

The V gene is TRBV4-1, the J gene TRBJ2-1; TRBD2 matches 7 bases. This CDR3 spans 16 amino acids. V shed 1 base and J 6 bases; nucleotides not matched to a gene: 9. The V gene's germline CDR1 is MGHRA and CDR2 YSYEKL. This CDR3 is CASSQARRENLNEQFF. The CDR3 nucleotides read TGCGCCAGCAGCCAAGCTAGGCGGGAGAACCTCAATGAGCAGTTCTTC.

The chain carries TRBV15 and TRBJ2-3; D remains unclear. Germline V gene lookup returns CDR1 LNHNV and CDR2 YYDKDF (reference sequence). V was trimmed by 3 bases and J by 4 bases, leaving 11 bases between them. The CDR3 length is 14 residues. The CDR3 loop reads CATSRERFADTQYF. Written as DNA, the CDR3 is TGTGCCACCAGCAGGGAGCGCTTCGCAGATACGCAGTATTTT. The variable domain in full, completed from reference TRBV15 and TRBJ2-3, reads DAMVIQNPRYQVTQFGKPVTLSCSQTLNHNVMYWYQQKSSQAPKLLFHYYDKDFNNEADTPDNFQSRRPNTSFCFLDIRSPGLGDTAMYLCATSRERFADTQYFGPGTRLTVL.

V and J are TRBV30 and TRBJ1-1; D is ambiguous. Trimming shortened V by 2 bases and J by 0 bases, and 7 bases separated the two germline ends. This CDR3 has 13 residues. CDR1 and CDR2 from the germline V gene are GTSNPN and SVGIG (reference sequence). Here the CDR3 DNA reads TGTGCCTGGAGTCTTGGTATGAACACTGAAGCTTTCTTT. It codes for CAWSLGMNTEAFF.

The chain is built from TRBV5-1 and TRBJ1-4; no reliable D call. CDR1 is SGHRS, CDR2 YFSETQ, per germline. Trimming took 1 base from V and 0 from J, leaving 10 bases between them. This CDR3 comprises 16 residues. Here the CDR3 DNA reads TGCGCCAGCAGCTTGCAGACGGGCGCAACTAATGAAAAACTGTTTTTT. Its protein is CASSLQTGATNEKLFF.